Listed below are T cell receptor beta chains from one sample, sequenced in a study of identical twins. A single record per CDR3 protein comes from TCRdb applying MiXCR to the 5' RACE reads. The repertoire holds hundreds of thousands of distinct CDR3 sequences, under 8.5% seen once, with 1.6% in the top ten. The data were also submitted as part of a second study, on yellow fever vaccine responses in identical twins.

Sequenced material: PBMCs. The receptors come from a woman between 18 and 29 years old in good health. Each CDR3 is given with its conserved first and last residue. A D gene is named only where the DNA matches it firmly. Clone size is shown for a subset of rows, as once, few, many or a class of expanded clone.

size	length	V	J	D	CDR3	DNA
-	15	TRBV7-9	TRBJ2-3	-	CASSLEGPSWDTQYF	TGTGCCAGCAGCTTAGAAGGTCCCTCCTGGGATACGCAGTATTTT
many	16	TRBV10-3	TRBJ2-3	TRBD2	CAISENGLAGDNTQYF	TGTGCCATCAGTGAGAATGGGCTAGCGGGAGACAATACGCAGTATTTT
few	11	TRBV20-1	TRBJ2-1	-	CSASPTFEQFF	TGCAGTGCTAGTCCCACGTTCGAGCAGTTCTTC
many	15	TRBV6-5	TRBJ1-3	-	CASSSGQSSGNTIYF	TGTGCCAGCAGTTCTGGACAGTCCTCTGGAAACACCATATATTTT
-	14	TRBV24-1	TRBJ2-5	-	CATSDPGTQETQYF	TGTGCCACCAGTGACCCGGGCACACAAGAGACCCAGTACTTC
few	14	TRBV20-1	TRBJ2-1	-	CRATGDASYNEQFF	TGCAGAGCCACCGGGGACGCCTCCTACAATGAGCAGTTCTTC
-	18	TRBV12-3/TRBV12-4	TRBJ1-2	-	CACCLLGGQLLANYGYTF	TGTGCCTGCTGTTTACTCGGAGGGCAGCTTCTAGCTAACTATGGCTACACCTTC
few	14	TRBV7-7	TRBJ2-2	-	CASSGHLFAGELFF	TGTGCCAGCAGCGGTCACTTATTTGCCGGGGAGCTGTTTTTT
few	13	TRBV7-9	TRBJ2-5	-	CASSSRGTETQYF	TGTGCCAGCAGCTCCCGGGGAACAGAGACCCAGTACTTC
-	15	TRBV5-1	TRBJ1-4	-	CASSSTGATNEKLFF	TGCGCCAGCAGCTCCACAGGTGCAACTAATGAAAAACTGTTTTTT
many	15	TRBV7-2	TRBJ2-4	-	CASSLARVAKNIQYF	TGTGCCAGCAGCTTAGCGCGGGTGGCCAAAAACATTCAGTACTTC
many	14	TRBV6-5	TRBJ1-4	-	CASSYRVENEKLFF	TGTGCCAGCAGTTACCGGGTAGAAAATGAAAAACTGTTTTTT
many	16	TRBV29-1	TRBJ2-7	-	CSVVFGGVGRSYEQYF	TGCAGCGTTGTCTTCGGAGGGGTTGGACGCTCCTACGAGCAGTACTTC
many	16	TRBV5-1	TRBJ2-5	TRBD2	CASSLGSGGSQETQYF	TGCGCCAGCAGCTTGGGTAGCGGGGGTTCACAAGAGACCCAGTACTTC
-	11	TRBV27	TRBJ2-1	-	CASSRPGEQFF	TGTGCCAGCAGCCGACCTGGAGAGCAGTTCTTC
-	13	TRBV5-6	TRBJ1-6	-	CASSLRNPGPLHF	TGTGCCAGCAGCTTGAGGAACCCAGGACCCCTCCACTTT
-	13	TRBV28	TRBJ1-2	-	CASSHQGHYGYTF	TGTGCCAGCAGCCACCAGGGACACTATGGCTACACCTTC
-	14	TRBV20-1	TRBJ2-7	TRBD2	CSAVTSGLPYEQYF	TGCAGTGCTGTAACTAGCGGATTACCCTACGAGCAGTACTTC
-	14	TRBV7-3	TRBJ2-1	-	CASSTDDSYNEQFF	TGTGCCAGCAGCACGGACGACTCCTACAATGAGCAGTTCTTC
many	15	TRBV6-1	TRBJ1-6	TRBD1	CASSPQDRERSPLHF	TGTGCCAGCAGTCCCCAGGACAGGGAGCGGTCACCCCTCCACTTT
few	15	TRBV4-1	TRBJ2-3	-	CASSPGPRDTDTQYF	TGCGCCAGCAGCCCAGGGCCTCGAGACACAGATACGCAGTATTTT
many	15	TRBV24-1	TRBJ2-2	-	CATSDLGMDTGELFF	TGTGCCACCAGTGATTTGGGGATGGACACCGGGGAGCTGTTTTTT
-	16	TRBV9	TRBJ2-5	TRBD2	CASSVGRTSGEETQYF	TGTGCCAGCAGCGTAGGGAGGACTAGCGGGGAAGAGACCCAGTACTTC
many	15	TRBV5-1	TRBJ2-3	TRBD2	CASRPPGLATDTQYF	TGCGCCAGCAGACCCCCGGGACTAGCAACAGATACGCAGTATTTT
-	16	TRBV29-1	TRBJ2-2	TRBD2	CSVGGGLAGYTGELFF	TGCAGCGTTGGAGGGGGACTAGCGGGGTACACCGGGGAGCTGTTTTTT
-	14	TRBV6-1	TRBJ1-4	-	CASATGIPNEKLFF	TGTGCCAGCGCAACAGGGATCCCCAATGAAAAACTGTTTTTT
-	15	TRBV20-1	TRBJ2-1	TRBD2	CSANRGGGADNEQFF	TGCAGTGCAAACCGCGGGGGGGGGGCCGACAATGAGCAGTTCTTC
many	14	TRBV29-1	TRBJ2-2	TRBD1	CSVGTGAVTGELFF	TGCAGCGTCGGGACAGGGGCCGTCACCGGGGAGCTGTTTTTT
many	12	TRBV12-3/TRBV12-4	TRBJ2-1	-	CASRLPGYEQFF	TGTGCCAGCAGACTCCCCGGGTATGAGCAGTTCTTC
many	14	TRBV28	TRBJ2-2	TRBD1	CASKTGPNTGELFF	TGTGCCAGTAAGACAGGGCCGAACACCGGGGAGCTGTTTTTT
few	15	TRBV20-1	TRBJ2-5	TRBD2	CSARQLAGPQETQYF	TGCAGTGCTAGGCAACTAGCGGGCCCCCAAGAGACCCAGTACTTC
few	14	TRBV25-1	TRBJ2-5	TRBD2	CASSGPSGSWTQYF	TGTGCCAGCAGTGGGCCTAGCGGGAGTTGGACCCAGTACTTC
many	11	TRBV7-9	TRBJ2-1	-	CASQSGYEQFF	TGTGCCAGCCAGTCGGGGTATGAGCAGTTCTTC
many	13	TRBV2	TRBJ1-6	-	CASSSIKNSPLHF	TGTGCCAGCAGTTCTATTAAGAATTCACCCCTCCACTTT
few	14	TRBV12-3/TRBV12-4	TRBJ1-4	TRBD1	CASSSGGMSVKLFF	TGTGCCAGCAGTTCAGGGGGGATGTCAGTAAAACTGTTTTTT
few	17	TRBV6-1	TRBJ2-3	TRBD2	CASSEALASGRIDTQYF	TGTGCCAGCAGTGAAGCGCTAGCTAGCGGGAGGATAGATACGCAGTATTTT